The rows below give T cell receptor beta chains drawn from one sample of a study of CD8 T cells in ankylosing spondylitis. One entry per CDR3 protein, called by TCRdb with MiXCR from the 5' RACE reads. The table has some 330,000 distinct CDR3 sequences, 8% seen once. Sequencing was done on a sample of blood, either unsorted or a sorted T cell fraction (not recorded which). Source of these receptors: a male donor with ankylosing spondylitis. Both conserved end residues are part of each CDR3. Each record gives: V gene, J gene, D gene, clone size, CDR3 protein, CDR3 DNA. The D gene is left open where the match is weak. Clone size, where shown, is once, few, many, or a class for clones that have expanded.

>TRBV5-5|TRBJ2-7|NA|NA
CASSAGPLEPYEQYF
TGTGCCAGCAGCGCCGGACCCCTAGAACCCTACGAGCAGTACTTC
>TRBV12-3/TRBV12-4|TRBJ2-2|NA|NA
CASSPGVYPGELFF
TGTGCCAGCAGTCCAGGGGTTTACCCCGGGGAGCTGTTTTTT
>TRBV12-3/TRBV12-4|TRBJ2-5|NA|many
CASSLNQETQYF
TGTGCCAGCAGTTTAAACCAAGAGACCCAGTACTTC
>TRBV12-3/TRBV12-4|TRBJ1-5|NA|NA
CASTKNMDENQPQHF
TGTGCCAGCACCAAAAACATGGATGAAAATCAGCCCCAGCATTTT
>TRBV2|TRBJ2-1|TRBD2|NA
CASSRLAGATEQFF
TGTGCCAGCAGTAGACTAGCGGGAGCGACTGAGCAGTTCTTC
>TRBV20-1|TRBJ1-2|NA|many
CSALVTSALNYGYTF
TGCAGTGCGCTGGTAACTTCGGCGCTAAACTATGGCTACACCTTC
>TRBV6-2/TRBV6-3|TRBJ1-1|NA|NA
CASSYRVGRPFF
TGTGCCAGCAGCTACAGGGTGGGAAGGCCTTTCTTT
>TRBV7-9|TRBJ2-7|NA|few
CASSIAGFHEQYF
TGTGCCAGCAGCATCGCAGGGTTTCACGAGCAGTACTTC
>TRBV7-9|TRBJ1-1|NA|NA
CASSLSAAEAFF
TGTGCCAGCAGCTTAAGTGCGGCTGAAGCTTTCTTT
>TRBV12-3/TRBV12-4|TRBJ2-3|NA|few
CASSPRLGVTDTQYF
TGTGCCAGCAGTCCGAGACTAGGGGTCACAGATACGCAGTATTTT
>TRBV5-1|TRBJ2-7|NA|few
CASSFNPNSDEQYF
TGCGCCAGCAGCTTCAACCCGAACAGCGACGAGCAGTACTTC
>TRBV9|TRBJ1-1|NA|few
CASSADGTLNTEAFF
TGTGCCAGCAGCGCCGACGGGACACTGAACACTGAAGCTTTCTTT
>TRBV29-1|TRBJ1-4|TRBD1|NA
CSARDSQVEKLFF
TGCAGCGCTAGGGACAGCCAAGTAGAAAAACTGTTTTTT
>TRBV30|TRBJ2-2|NA|NA
CAWSVISAGELFF
TGTGCCTGGAGTGTTATCTCAGCCGGGGAGCTGTTTTTT
>TRBV10-2|TRBJ2-7|TRBD1|NA
CASRRGQGAVYEQYF
TGCGCCAGCAGGCGAGGACAGGGGGCGGTTTACGAGCAGTACTTC
>TRBV24-1|TRBJ2-2|TRBD2|many
CATSDTRTSGITRELFF
TGTGCCACCAGTGATACCCGGACTAGCGGGATCACCAGGGAGCTGTTTTTT
>TRBV28|TRBJ2-7|TRBD1|NA
CASRDSRTGGYEQYF
TGTGCCAGCAGAGACTCCAGGACAGGAGGTTACGAGCAGTACTTC
>TRBV6-5|TRBJ1-5|NA|few
CASSYQRGQPQHF
TGTGCCAGCAGTTACCAGAGGGGACAGCCCCAGCATTTT